This T cell receptor beta chain was documented in a study of cytomegalovirus exposure and HLA in healthy donors. The study's findings and limits: Most TCR sequences were rare, but some public TCRs occurred in many donors. A missense DCLRE1C variant was associated with V- and J-gene trimming of TCR beta chains in a later analysis, and an independent cohort replicated the association. Relative to equally common others, HLA-associated TCR beta chains showed greater clonal expansion in a later analysis. In a later analysis, TCR association rates varied by HLA locus: DRB1 most, HLA-C fewest.

The length of the CDR3 is 14 residues. With 3 bases clipped from V and 6 bases from J, the junction kept 5 bases outside the gene matches. Germline V gene lookup returns CDR1 SGHRS and CDR2 YFSETQ. In regard to this clone: What it binds is unknown.

13 Jbeta primers and 60 Vbeta primers were used for the PCR. Clones were sequenced by immunoSEQ multiplex PCR, and TCRdb holds only the in-frame ones, with some missing. The data show under 140,000 clones, about four fifths seen once. This clonotype originated in a woman between 55 and 75 years old in good health and CMV-seropositive. Sequencing was performed on PBMCs. The chain carries TRBV5-1 and TRBJ1-5, with 8 nucleotides matching TRBD1. The CDR3: CASSSETGAQPQHF. CDR3 nucleotide sequence: TGCGCCAGCAGCTCCGAGACAGGGGCTCAGCCCCAGCATTTT. The whole variable domain, remainder taken from reference TRBV5-1 and TRBJ1-5, is KAGVTQTPRYLIKTRGQQVTLSCSPISGHRSVSWYQQTPGQGLQFLFEYFSETQRNKGNFPGRFSGRQFSNSRSEMNVSTLELGDSALYLCASSSETGAQPQHFGDGTRLSIL.